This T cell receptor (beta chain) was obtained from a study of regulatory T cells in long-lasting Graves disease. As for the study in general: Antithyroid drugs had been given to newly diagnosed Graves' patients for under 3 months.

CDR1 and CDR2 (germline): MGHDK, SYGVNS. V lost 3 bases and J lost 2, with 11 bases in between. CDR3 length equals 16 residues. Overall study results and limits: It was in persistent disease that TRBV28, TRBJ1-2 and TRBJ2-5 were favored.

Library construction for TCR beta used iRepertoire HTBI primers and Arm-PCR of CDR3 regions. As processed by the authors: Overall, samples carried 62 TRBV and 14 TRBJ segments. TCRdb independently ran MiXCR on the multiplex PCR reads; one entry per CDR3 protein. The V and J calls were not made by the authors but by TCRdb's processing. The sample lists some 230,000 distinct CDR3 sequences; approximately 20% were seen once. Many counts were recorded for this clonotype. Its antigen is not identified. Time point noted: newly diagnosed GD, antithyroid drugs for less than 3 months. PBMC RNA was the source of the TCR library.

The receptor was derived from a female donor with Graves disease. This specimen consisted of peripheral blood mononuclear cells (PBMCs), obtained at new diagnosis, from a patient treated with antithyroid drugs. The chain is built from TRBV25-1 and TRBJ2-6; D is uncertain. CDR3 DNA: TGTGCCAGCAGTGACGAGACGGTTACTGGGGCCAACGTCCTGACTTTC. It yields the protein CASSDETVTGANVLTF.